The table lists the clone carrying this T cell receptor (beta chain) with a count of one. The CDR3 is made up of 12 amino acids. The germline gives CDR1 SGHTA, CDR2 FQGNSA. Deletions cut 5 bases from V and 2 bases from J, with 6 bases between. This sample stems from a study of control samples from healthy donors and cancer patients. Sequencing used immunoSEQ multiplex PCR; TCRdb keeps in-frame clones, though not all of them. The table lists some 70,000 clones, 83% of them singletons. The chain combines TRBV7-2 with TRBJ2-5; D remains ambiguous. The TCR originated in a man aged 60-69 years in good health. Material for sequencing was blood. This chain's CDR3 is CASSDLQETQYF. The CDR3 DNA follows: TGTGCCAGCAGCGACCTACAAGAGACCCAGTACTTC.